These T cell receptor beta chains were read from a single sample in a study of cytomegalovirus exposure and HLA in healthy donors. TCRdb's copy holds only in-frame clones and misses some; the assay was immunoSEQ multiplex PCR. The data hold 80,000 to 100,000 clones, with under 75% observed a single time. The sequenced sample consisted of PBMCs. The receptors stem from a female donor in good health and CMV-seronegative. CDR3s include the opening cysteine and the closing phenylalanine or tryptophan. D genes are given only for firm matches. Clone size is not always given. Where it is, it says once, few, many or a class for expanded clones.

size	V	D	J	DNA	CDR3
.	TRBV28	.	TRBJ2-7	TGTGCCAGCAGTTTACAGGGGCCGACCTACGAGCAGTACTTC	CASSLQGPTYEQYF
.	TRBV18	.	TRBJ2-2	TGTGCCAGCTCACCACCGGGGAGTTGGTCTTCCGGGGAGCTGTTTTTT	CASSPPGSWSSGELFF
many	TRBV19	.	TRBJ1-1	TGTGCCAGTAGTATAGGGGGGACACTTCGCAACACTGAAGCTTTCTTT	CASSIGGTLRNTEAFF
.	TRBV19	TRBD1	TRBJ1-3	TGTGCCAGTAGTATAGTACAGGGGGCTGGAAACACCATATATTTT	CASSIVQGAGNTIYF
.	TRBV10-1	.	TRBJ1-1	TGCGCCAGCAGTGAGTCGGGGCAAAGCACTGAAGCTTTCTTT	CASSESGQSTEAFF
.	TRBV9	TRBD2	TRBJ2-3	TGTGCCAGCAGCGCAAATCTAGCGGGAGAATCAGATACGCAGTATTTT	CASSANLAGESDTQYF
.	TRBV6-1	.	TRBJ2-5	TGTGCCAGCAGCGATTTCGAGGAGACCCAGTACTTC	CASSDFEETQYF
.	TRBV7-2	.	TRBJ2-7	TGTGCCAGCAGCTTATACGTCAGGGGTGGTTACGAGCAGTACTTC	CASSLYVRGGYEQYF
few	TRBV7-9	.	TRBJ2-7	TGTGCCAGCAGCTTAGTTGGAGTCTACGAGCAGTACTTC	CASSLVGVYEQYF
.	TRBV30	.	TRBJ2-7	TGTGCCTGGAGCCTACGGGGAAAAACCTACGAGCAGTACTTC	CAWSLRGKTYEQYF
.	TRBV6-5	TRBD2	TRBJ2-3	TGTGCCAGCCTAGCGGGGGGCAACACAGATACGCAGTATTTT	CASLAGGNTDTQYF
few	TRBV2	TRBD1	TRBJ1-6	TGTGCCAGCACGGGGACAGAGAATTCACCCCTCCACTTT	CASTGTENSPLHF
few	TRBV27	.	TRBJ2-7	TGTGCCACCCGTTTTACAGGCGGGACCTACGAGCAGTACTTC	CATRFTGGTYEQYF
.	TRBV7-9	TRBD1	TRBJ1-1	TGTGCCAGCAGCCGCCGCGGACAGGGAAGTTCGGTAAACACTGAAGCTTTCTTT	CASSRRGQGSSVNTEAFF
.	TRBV7-2	TRBD1	TRBJ2-3	TGTGCCAGCAGCTCCGGACAGGGTAGCACAGATACGCAGTATTTT	CASSSGQGSTDTQYF
.	TRBV29-1	TRBD2	TRBJ2-5	TGCAGCGTTCTCCTAGCGGGGAGGCAAGAGACCCAGTACTTC	CSVLLAGRQETQYF
.	TRBV4-2	TRBD2	TRBJ2-4	TGTGCCAGCAGGGGACTAGCGGGAGACGAGGAGGCCAAAAACATTCAGTACTTC	CASRGLAGDEEAKNIQYF
.	TRBV2	.	TRBJ2-5	TGTGCCAGCACCCAACCTAGGGGGGGAGGAGAGACCCAGTACTTC	CASTQPRGGGETQYF
.	TRBV7-9	.	TRBJ2-1	TGTGCCAGCAGTCCAACAGAAAAGAAGATGGATGAGCAGTTCTTC	CASSPTEKKMDEQFF
.	TRBV6-1	.	TRBJ2-7	TGTGCCAGCACGGTACGTCGCAACGAGCAGTACTTC	CASTVRRNEQYF
.	TRBV4-1	TRBD2	TRBJ2-5	TGCGCCAGCAGTGAAGCGGGGCGGGAGGAGACCCAGTACTTC	CASSEAGREETQYF
few	TRBV13	.	TRBJ1-6	TGTGCCAGCAGCTCCCCGCGGGCCCGATATAATTCACCCCTCCACTTT	CASSSPRARYNSPLHF
once	TRBV13	TRBD2	TRBJ2-1	TGTGCCAGCAGCTTAGGGTTCTTGGGGGAGGGGAATGAGCAGTTCTTC	CASSLGFLGEGNEQFF
.	TRBV19	.	TRBJ1-4	TGTGCCAGTGAGGGCAGTACTAATGAAAAACTGTTTTTT	CASEGSTNEKLFF
.	TRBV27	.	TRBJ1-1	TGTGCCAGCAGTTTATACAGTCCTGAACTCACTGAAGCTTTCTTT	CASSLYSPELTEAFF
.	TRBV6-5	.	TRBJ2-1	TGTGCCAGCAGGTCACTTGGACTAACTTACAATGAGCAGTTCTTC	CASRSLGLTYNEQFF
.	TRBV18	.	TRBJ2-1	TGTGCCAGCTCCCCCGCCGGGGTTACCTACAATGAGCAGTTCTTC	CASSPAGVTYNEQFF
.	TRBV28	.	TRBJ2-7	TGTGCCAGCTCCGACCCTCAGGGATTTCCCTACGAGCAGTACTTC	CASSDPQGFPYEQYF
.	TRBV19	.	TRBJ1-3	TGTGCCAGTAGTCCCCCCAGGGGAGTTGGAAACACCATATATTTT	CASSPPRGVGNTIYF
.	TRBV7-9	.	TRBJ1-1	TGTGCCAGCAGCTCGACCTTACAGGGCCTGAACACTGAAGCTTTCTTT	CASSSTLQGLNTEAFF
.	TRBV5-1	TRBD1	TRBJ2-7	TGCGCCAGCAGCCCGTCCTTCCCGGGACAGACCTACGAGCAGTACTTC	CASSPSFPGQTYEQYF
.	TRBV10-3	.	TRBJ2-5	TGTGCCATCAATGACAACACCCAAGAGACCCAGTACTTC	CAINDNTQETQYF
.	TRBV2	.	TRBJ1-2	TGTGCCAGGGCTATTCGACAGGCCCGGGGGGTCTATGGCTACACCTTC	CARAIRQARGVYGYTF
.	TRBV7-9	TRBD2	TRBJ2-5	TGTGCCAGCAGCCCTTATTTCATAGCGGGCTCCCAAGAGACCCAGTACTTC	CASSPYFIAGSQETQYF
.	TRBV6-4	TRBD1	TRBJ2-6	TGTGCCAGCAGTGACTCCGCAGGGACAGGCTCTGGGGCCAACGTCCTGACTTTC	CASSDSAGTGSGANVLTF
few	TRBV7-2	.	TRBJ2-3	TGTGCCAGCAGCTTAGAGAGGGTTTACCCTACGCAGTATTTT	CASSLERVYPTQYF
few	TRBV7-8	TRBD1	TRBJ1-5	TGTGCCACTTCACAGGGGGAGCATCAGCCCCAGCATTTT	CATSQGEHQPQHF
few	TRBV5-1	TRBD2	TRBJ2-2	TGCGCCAGCGGAACTAGCGGGAACACCGGGGAGCTGTTTTTT	CASGTSGNTGELFF
.	TRBV30	TRBD1	TRBJ2-7	TGTGCCTGGAGTATAGGACAGGGGGACTACGAGCAGTACTTC	CAWSIGQGDYEQYF
few	TRBV28	.	TRBJ1-3	TGTGCCAGCAGTTCCCTTCACTTCGATCCCGAGTCTGGAAACACCATATATTTT	CASSSLHFDPESGNTIYF
.	TRBV27	.	TRBJ2-1	TGTGCCAGCAGTCCCCTGCCCCCGGGAGACAATGAGCAGTTCTTC	CASSPLPPGDNEQFF
.	TRBV7-9	.	TRBJ2-7	TGTGCCAGCAGCCCGCGGCAGGGGACCTACGAGCAGTACTTC	CASSPRQGTYEQYF
few	TRBV6-5	.	TRBJ1-2	TGTGCCAGCAGTTACTCTTGGCAGGGCTATGGCTACACCTTC	CASSYSWQGYGYTF
.	TRBV7-6	.	TRBJ2-1	TGTGCCAGCAGTTCCCGGGGAGGGGGCAATGAGCAGTTCTTC	CASSSRGGGNEQFF
.	TRBV4-3	.	TRBJ1-5	TGCGCCAGCAGCCAAGGACATAGCAATCAGCCCCAGCATTTT	CASSQGHSNQPQHF
.	TRBV6-1	.	TRBJ2-5	TGTGCCAGCAGTGCCGGCCTCGGCTGGGAGCTAGAGACCCAGTACTTC	CASSAGLGWELETQYF
.	TRBV18	TRBD1	TRBJ2-5	TGTGCCAGCTCACCGTTGACAGGGAAGTACCAAGAGACCCAGTACTTC	CASSPLTGKYQETQYF
.	TRBV18	.	TRBJ2-1	TGTGCCAGCTCACGAGAGGGAATCTCCTACAATGAGCAGTTCTTC	CASSREGISYNEQFF